Presented here are 14 T cell receptor beta chains from one specimen sequenced in a study of blood T cell repertoires in COVID-19. Clones were sequenced by immunoSEQ multiplex PCR, and TCRdb holds only the in-frame ones, with some missing. The sample yields 300,000 to 350,000 clones, around 90% seen once. Sequencing was done on a sample of peripheral blood. Every receptor here comes from a man aged 25-45 years with COVID-19, enrolled during active disease.

The V gene is TRBV19, the J gene TRBJ2-7, with D possibly TRBD1 on 6 matching bases. Trimming cost V 6 bases and J 2 bases, with 11 bases left between them. This CDR3 is built from 13 residues. CDR1 and CDR2 (germline): LNHDA, SQIVND (reference sequence). This CDR3 is CASSNRDAYEQYF. CDR3 nucleotide sequence: TGTGCCAGTAGCAACAGGGACGCCTACGAGCAGTACTTC.

The V call is TRBV5-6, the J call TRBJ2-2, with TRBD2 matching 11 bases. The V segment lost 3 bases and the J segment 4 bases; nucleotides outside the gene matches: 5. The CDR3 loop spans 16 amino acids. CDR1 and CDR2 from the germline V gene are SGHDT and YYEEEE. The CDR3, as DNA: TGTGCCAGCAGCTACGGACTAGCGGGTCGCACCGGGGAGCTGTTTTTT. Protein product: CASSYGLAGRTGELFF.

A single count supports this clone. Additional DNA sequences in this sample encode the identical CDR3. This rearrangement joins TRBV28 to TRBJ2-1, with 9 bases identical to TRBD2. The CDR3 loop spans 15 amino acids. Per germline, CDR1 MDHEN and CDR2 SYDVKM. V trimming: 5 bases; J trimming: 0 bases; junction bases outside the gene matches: 2. Here the CDR3 DNA reads TGTGCCAGCAGTCGACTAGCGGACTCCTACAATGAGCAGTTCTTC. Protein product: CASSRLADSYNEQFF. The variable domain in full, with the rest retrieved from reference TRBV28 and TRBJ2-1, is DVKVTQSSRYLVKRTGEKVFLECVQDMDHENMFWYRQDPGLGLRLIYFSYDVKMKEKGDIPEGYSVSREKKERFSLILESASTNQTSMYLCASSRLADSYNEQFFGPGTRLTVL.

V and J are TRBV4-3 and TRBJ2-2; 10 bases match TRBD2. CDR3 length equals 18 residues. Germline V gives CDR1 LGHNA, CDR2 YSLEER. The J segment lost 0 bases and the V segment lost 2 bases, leaving 6 bases of the junction unmatched. The CDR3 sequence: CASSQLAGEDANTGELFF. The CDR3 nucleotides read TGCGCCAGCAGCCAACTAGCGGGGGAGGACGCGAACACCGGGGAGCTGTTTTTT.

V and J are TRBV6-5 and TRBJ2-3; a weak D match, TRBD1 (6 bases). The V gene lost 0 bases and the J gene lost 4 bases, with 14 bases spanning the gap. The germline gives CDR1 MNHEY, CDR2 SVGAGI. This CDR3 is 16 amino acids long. DNA of the CDR3: TGTGCCAGCAGTTACTCCAACCTACAGGGCGCAGATACGCAGTATTTT. Protein sequence: CASSYSNLQGADTQYF.

V gene TRBV11-2 combines with J gene TRBJ2-4, with a tentative D call TRBD2 (5 bases). CDR3 length: 13 residues. V gave up 1 base and J gave up 8 bases, with 9 bases separating them. Germline CDR1 is SGHAT and CDR2 is FQNNGV. The CDR3 spells CASSLARGDIQYF. The CDR3 bases are TGTGCCAGCAGCTTAGCCCGGGGAGACATTCAGTACTTC.

The chain joins TRBV9 to TRBJ1-3; the D is unclear. This CDR3 region has 16 residues. The ends were cut back, 4 bases at V and 0 bases at J, with 14 bases in the middle. CDR1 is SGDLS and CDR2 is YYNGEE in the germline V gene. This chain's CDR3 is CASSPYFRNSGNTIYF. CDR3 coding DNA: TGTGCCAGCAGCCCTTATTTCAGGAACTCTGGAAACACCATATATTTT.

V usage is TRBV29-1 and J usage is TRBJ1-5; a weak D match, TRBD1 (5 bases). This CDR3 contains 14 residues. The V gene lost 0 bases and the J gene lost 1 base, with 7 bases spanning the gap. Germline CDR1 reads SQVTM; CDR2 reads ANQGSEA. CDR3 DNA sequence: TGCAGCGTTGAAGATGCAGGGAGCAATCAGCCCCAGCATTTT. Translated: CSVEDAGSNQPQHF.

V gene TRBV6-5 combines with J gene TRBJ1-2; TRBD1 might be the D (5 bases). Germline V CDR1 and CDR2: MNHEY, SVGAGI. Trimming pared 6 bases from V and 3 bases from J, leaving 17 bases between. This CDR3 contains 15 residues. The CDR3 bases are TGTGCCAGCAGCTACGACGCAGGGATGGACTATGGCTACACCTTC. Translated: CASSYDAGMDYGYTF.

The rearrangement links TRBV27 to TRBJ1-3; D is ambiguous. Trimming stripped 0 bases from V and 0 bases from J, with 6 bases between. CDR3 length: 15 residues. Germline V lookup: CDR1 MNHEY, CDR2 SMNVEV (reference sequence). The CDR3 sequence is CASSLSPSSGNTIYF. CDR3 in DNA: TGTGCCAGCAGTTTATCTCCGTCCTCTGGAAACACCATATATTTT.

The sample holds one count of this clone. The CDR3 loop reads CASSLSLEGARGYTF. Written as DNA, the CDR3 is TGTGCCAGCAGCTTGTCCCTGGAGGGGGCGCGTGGCTACACCTTC. The chain combines TRBV5-6 with TRBJ1-2; 7 bases are a match to TRBD1. CDR3 length equals 15 residues. V lost 1 base to trimming and J lost 7 bases; unmatched junction nucleotides: 10. CDR1 and CDR2 (germline): SGHDT, YYEEEE.

The table lists this clone with a count of one. Other DNA sequences in this specimen translate into the identical CDR3. This chain links TRBV4-2 with TRBJ1-4, with a weak D call TRBD1 (5 bases). Trimming cost V 0 bases and J 0 bases, with 8 bases left between them. The CDR3 runs to 16 residues. CDR1 and CDR2 (germline): LGHNA, YNFKEQ. The CDR3 reads CASSQDGGATNEKLFF. In DNA, the CDR3 is TGTGCCAGCAGCCAAGATGGGGGGGCAACTAATGAAAAACTGTTTTTT.

The V gene is TRBV12-2, the J gene TRBJ1-1; the table's D call, TRBD1, was not checked against the DNA. TRBV12-2 corresponds to a pseudogene. The CDR3 length is 16 residues. The CDR3 sequence is CASRHRGDRDEAEAFF. CDR3 in DNA: TGTGCAAGTCGCCACCGTGGGGACAGGGATGAGGCTGAAGCTTTCTTT.

J is TRBJ1-2 and V is TRBV6-2 or TRBV6-3, with TRBD1 as a possible D gene (6 bases). The CDR3 consists of 15 residues. Deletions cut 0 bases from V and 7 bases from J, with 15 bases between. Germline V gene data show CDR1 as MNHEY and CDR2 as SVGEGT. CDR3 sequence: CASSYSRTGPSGYTF. Here the CDR3 DNA reads TGTGCCAGCAGTTACTCGCGAACAGGGCCCTCTGGCTACACCTTC.